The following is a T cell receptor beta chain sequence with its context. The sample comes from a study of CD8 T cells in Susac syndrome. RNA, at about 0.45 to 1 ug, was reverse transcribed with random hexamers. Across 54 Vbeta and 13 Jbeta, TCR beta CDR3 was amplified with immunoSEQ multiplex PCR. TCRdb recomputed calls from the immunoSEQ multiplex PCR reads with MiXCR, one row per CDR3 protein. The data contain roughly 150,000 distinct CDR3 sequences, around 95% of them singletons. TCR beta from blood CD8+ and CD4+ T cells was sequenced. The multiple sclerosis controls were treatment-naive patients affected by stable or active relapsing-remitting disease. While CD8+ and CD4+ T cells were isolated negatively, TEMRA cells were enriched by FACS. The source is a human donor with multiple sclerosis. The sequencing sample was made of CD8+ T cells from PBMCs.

CDR3 in amino acids: CATSRTRDHYEQYF. CDR3 bases: TGTGCCACCAGCAGAACTCGGGACCACTACGAGCAGTACTTC. The gene calls are TRBV15 and TRBJ2-7; possibly TRBD1 or TRBD2 for D (5 bases each). V lost 2 bases, J lost 3 bases, and 11 bases lay in between. The CDR3 has 14 residues. The germline gives CDR1 LNHNV, CDR2 YYDKDF (reference sequence).